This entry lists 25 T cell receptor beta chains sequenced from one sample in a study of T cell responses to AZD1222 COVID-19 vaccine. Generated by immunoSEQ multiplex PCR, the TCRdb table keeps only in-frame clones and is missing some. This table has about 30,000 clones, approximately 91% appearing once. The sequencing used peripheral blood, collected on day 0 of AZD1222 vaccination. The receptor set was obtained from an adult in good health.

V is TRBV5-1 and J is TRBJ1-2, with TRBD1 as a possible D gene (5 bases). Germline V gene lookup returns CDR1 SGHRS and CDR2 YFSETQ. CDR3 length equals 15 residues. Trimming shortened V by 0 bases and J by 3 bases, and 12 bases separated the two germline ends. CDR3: CASSLGPEGHYGYTF. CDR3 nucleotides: TGCGCCAGCAGCTTGGGCCCCGAGGGGCACTATGGCTACACCTTC.

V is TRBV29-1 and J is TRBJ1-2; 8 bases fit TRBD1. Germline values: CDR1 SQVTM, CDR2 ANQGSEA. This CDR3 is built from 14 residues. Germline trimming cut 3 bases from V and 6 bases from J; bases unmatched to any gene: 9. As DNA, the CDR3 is TGCAGCGTTGACTCGCAGGGGGCAGGGAATGGCTACACCTTC. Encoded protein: CSVDSQGAGNGYTF.

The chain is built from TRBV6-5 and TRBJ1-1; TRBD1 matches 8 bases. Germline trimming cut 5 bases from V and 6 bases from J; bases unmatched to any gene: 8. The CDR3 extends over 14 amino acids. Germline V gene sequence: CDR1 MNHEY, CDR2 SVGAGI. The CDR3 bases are TGTGCCAGCAGTACACAGGGGGGGATCGCTGAAGCTTTCTTT. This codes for CASSTQGGIAEAFF.

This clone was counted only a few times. CDR3 nucleotide sequence: TGTGCCAGTAAGGACAGGGGGCGTAACAATCAGCCCCAGCATTTT. It encodes CASKDRGRNNQPQHF. The chain has TRBV19 and TRBJ1-5; 11 nucleotides agree with TRBD1. CDR1 LNHDA and CDR2 SQIVND come from the germline V gene (reference sequence). This CDR3 is 15 amino acids long. V was pared by 7 bases and J by 3 bases, with 5 bases of the junction left unmatched.

In DNA, the CDR3 is TGCAGCGTTGGGGGCGCTCTAGGGAATGGCTACACCTTC. Its protein product is CSVGGALGNGYTF. The genes are TRBV29-1 and TRBJ1-2; D perhaps matches TRBD1 (5 bases). Germline loops: CDR1 SQVTM, CDR2 ANQGSEA. The CDR3 sequence is 13 residues long. Trimming stripped 4 bases from V and 6 bases from J, with 15 bases between. The variable domain in full, with the rest retrieved from reference TRBV29-1 and TRBJ1-2, is SAVISQKPSRDICQRGTSLTIQCQVDSQVTMMFWYRQQPGQSLTLIATANQGSEATYESGFVIDKFPISRPNLTFSTLTVSNMSPEDSSIYLCSVGGALGNGYTFGSGTRLTVV.

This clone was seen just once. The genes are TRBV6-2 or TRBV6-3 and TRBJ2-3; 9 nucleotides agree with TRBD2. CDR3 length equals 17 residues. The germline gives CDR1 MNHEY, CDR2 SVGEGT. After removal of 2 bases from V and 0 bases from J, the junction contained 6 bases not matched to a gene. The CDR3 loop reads CASSYPLAGPSTDTQYF. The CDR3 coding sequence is TGTGCCAGCAGTTACCCCCTAGCGGGGCCTAGCACAGATACGCAGTATTTT.

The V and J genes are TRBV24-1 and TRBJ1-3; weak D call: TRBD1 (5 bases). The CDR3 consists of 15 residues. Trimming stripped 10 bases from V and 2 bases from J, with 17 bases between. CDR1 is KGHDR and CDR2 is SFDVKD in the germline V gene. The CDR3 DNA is TGTGCCACGGAGGGGTGGGGAGCTGCTGGAAACACCATATATTTT. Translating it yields CATEGWGAAGNTIYF.

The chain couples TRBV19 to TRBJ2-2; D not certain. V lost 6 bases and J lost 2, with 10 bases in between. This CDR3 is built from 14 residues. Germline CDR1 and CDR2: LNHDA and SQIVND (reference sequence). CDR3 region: CASRDPPNTGELFF. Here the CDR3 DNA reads TGTGCCAGTAGGGACCCCCCAAACACCGGGGAGCTGTTTTTT.

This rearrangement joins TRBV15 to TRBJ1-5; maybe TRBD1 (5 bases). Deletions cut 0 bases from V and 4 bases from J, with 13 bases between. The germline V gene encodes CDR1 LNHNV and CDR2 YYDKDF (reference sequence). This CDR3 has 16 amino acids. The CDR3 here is CATSRDIGTVNQPQHF. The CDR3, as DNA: TGTGCCACCAGCAGAGATATTGGGACCGTAAATCAGCCCCAGCATTTT.

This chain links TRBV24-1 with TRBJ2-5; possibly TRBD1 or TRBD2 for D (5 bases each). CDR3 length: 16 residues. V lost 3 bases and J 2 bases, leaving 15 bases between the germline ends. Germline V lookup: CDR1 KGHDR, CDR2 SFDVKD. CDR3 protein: CATSDTGAQTQETQYF. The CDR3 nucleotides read TGTGCCACCAGTGATACCGGGGCACAAACGCAAGAGACCCAGTACTTC.

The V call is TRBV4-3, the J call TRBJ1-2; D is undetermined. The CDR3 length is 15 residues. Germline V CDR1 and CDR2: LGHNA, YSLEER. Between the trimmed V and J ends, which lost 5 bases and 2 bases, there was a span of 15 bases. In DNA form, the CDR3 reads TGCGCCAGCAGCACTGCCCTTCGACTGAACTATGGCTACACCTTC. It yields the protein CASSTALRLNYGYTF.

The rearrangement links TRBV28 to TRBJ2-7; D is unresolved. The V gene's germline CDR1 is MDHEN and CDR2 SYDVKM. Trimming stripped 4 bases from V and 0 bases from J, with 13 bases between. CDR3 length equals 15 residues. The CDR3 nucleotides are TGTGCCAGCAGTTCCCTTTCACCCGGCTCCTACGAGCAGTACTTC. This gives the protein CASSSLSPGSYEQYF.

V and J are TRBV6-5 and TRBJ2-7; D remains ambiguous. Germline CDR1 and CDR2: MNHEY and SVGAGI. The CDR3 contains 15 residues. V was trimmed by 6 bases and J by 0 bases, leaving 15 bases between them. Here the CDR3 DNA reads TGTGCCAGCAGCCCCGGGTGGGGAAGCTCCTACGAGCAGTACTTC. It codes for CASSPGWGSSYEQYF.

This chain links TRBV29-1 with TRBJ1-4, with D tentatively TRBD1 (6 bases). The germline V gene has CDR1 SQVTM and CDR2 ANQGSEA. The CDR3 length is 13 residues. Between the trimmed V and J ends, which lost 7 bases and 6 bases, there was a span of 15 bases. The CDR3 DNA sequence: TGCAGCGCATCCAGGGGCTCCGATGAAAAACTGTTTTTT. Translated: CSASRGSDEKLFF.

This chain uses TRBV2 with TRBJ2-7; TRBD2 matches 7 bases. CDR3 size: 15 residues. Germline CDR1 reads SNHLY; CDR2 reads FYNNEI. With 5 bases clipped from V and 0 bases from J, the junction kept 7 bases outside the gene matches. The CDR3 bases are TGTGCCAGCAGTCGGGCGGGGGAGAGCTCCTACGAGCAGTACTTC. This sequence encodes CASSRAGESSYEQYF.

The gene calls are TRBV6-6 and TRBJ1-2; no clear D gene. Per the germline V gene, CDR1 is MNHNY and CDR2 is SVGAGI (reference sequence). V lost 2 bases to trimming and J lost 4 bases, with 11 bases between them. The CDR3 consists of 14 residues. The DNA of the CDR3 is TGTGCCAGCAGTTACCCTACACCTCCCTATGGCTACACCTTC. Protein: CASSYPTPPYGYTF.

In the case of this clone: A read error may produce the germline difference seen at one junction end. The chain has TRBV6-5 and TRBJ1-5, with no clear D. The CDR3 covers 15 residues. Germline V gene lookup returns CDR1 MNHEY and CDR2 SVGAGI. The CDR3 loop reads CVSSHTGLSNQPQHF. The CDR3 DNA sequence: TGTGTCAGCAGTCACACCGGGCTTAGCAATCAGCCCCAGCATTTT.

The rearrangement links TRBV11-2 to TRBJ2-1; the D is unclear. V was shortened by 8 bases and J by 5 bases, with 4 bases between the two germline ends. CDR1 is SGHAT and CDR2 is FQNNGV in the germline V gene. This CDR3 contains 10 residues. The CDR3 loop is CASQNNEQFF. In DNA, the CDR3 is TGTGCCAGCCAGAACAATGAGCAGTTCTTC.

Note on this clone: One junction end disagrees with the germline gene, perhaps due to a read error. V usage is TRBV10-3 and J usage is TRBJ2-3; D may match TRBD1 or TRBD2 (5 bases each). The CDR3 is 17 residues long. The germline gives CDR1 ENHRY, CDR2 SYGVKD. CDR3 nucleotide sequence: TGTGCCATCAGTGAGTCTTGGGGCGGGTCTAGCACAGATATGCAGTATTTT. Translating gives CAISESWGGSSTDMQYF.

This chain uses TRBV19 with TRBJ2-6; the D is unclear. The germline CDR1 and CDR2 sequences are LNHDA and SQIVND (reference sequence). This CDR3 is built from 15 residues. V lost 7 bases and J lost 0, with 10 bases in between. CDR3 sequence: CASKVRLSGANVLTF. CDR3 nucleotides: TGTGCCAGTAAGGTTCGTCTCTCTGGGGCCAACGTCCTGACTTTC.

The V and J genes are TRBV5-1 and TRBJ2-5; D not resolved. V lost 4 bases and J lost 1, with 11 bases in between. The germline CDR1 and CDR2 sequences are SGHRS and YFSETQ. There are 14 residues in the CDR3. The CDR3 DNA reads TGCGCCAGCAGCCGAGGTAATGTCCAAGAGACCCAGTACTTC. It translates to CASSRGNVQETQYF.

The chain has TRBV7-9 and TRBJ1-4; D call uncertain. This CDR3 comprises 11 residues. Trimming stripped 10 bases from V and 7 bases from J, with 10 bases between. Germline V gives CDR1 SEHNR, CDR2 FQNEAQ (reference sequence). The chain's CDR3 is CATGVTEKLFF. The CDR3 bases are TGTGCCACAGGTGTTACTGAAAAACTGTTTTTT.

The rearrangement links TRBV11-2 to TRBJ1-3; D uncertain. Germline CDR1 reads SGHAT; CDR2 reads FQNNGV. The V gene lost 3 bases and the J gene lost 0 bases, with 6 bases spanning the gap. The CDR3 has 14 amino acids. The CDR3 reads CASSFWSSGNTIYF. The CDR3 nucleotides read TGTGCCAGCAGCTTTTGGAGCTCTGGAAACACCATATATTTT.

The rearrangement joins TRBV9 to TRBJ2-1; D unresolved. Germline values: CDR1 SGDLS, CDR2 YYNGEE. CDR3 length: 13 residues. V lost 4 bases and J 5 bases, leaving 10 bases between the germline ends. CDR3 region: CASSSRIHNEQFF. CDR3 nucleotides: TGTGCCAGCAGCTCGCGCATCCACAATGAGCAGTTCTTC.

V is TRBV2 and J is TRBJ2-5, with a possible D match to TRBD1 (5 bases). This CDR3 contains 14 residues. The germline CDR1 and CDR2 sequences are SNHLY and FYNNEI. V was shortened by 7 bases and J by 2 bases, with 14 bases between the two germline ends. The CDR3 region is CASNPSQGQETQYF. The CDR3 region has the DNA TGTGCCAGCAATCCTAGTCAGGGTCAAGAGACCCAGTACTTC. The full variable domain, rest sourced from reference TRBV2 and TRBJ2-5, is EPEVTQTPSHQVTQMGQEVILRCVPISNHLYFYWYRQILGQKVEFLVSFYNNEISEKSEIFDDQFSVERPDGSNFTLKIRSTKLEDSAMYFCASNPSQGQETQYFGPGTRLLVL.